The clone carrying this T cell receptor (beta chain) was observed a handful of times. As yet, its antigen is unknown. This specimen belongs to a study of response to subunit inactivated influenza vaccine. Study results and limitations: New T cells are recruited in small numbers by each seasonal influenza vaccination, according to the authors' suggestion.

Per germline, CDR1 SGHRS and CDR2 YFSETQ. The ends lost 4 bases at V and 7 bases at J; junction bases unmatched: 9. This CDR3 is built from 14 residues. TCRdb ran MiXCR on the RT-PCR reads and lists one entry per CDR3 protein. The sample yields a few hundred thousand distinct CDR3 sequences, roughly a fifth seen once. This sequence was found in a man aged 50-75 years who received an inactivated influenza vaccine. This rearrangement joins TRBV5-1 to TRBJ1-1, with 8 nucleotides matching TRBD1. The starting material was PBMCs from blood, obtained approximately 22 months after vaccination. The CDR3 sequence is CASSGTGGLDEAFF. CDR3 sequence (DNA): TGCGCCAGCAGCGGCACAGGGGGGTTGGATGAAGCTTTCTTT.